The sequence of this T cell receptor (beta chain) was determined in a study of regulatory T cells in long-lasting Graves disease. In the study overall: For under 3 months, newly diagnosed Graves' patients had been taking antithyroid drugs.

CDR3 regions were amplified by Arm-PCR using iRepertoire HTBI primers to build TCR beta libraries. TCRdb re-analysed the multiplex PCR reads in MiXCR, keeping a single row per CDR3 protein. This sample yields about 200,000 distinct CDR3 sequences, of which 15% to 20% are seen a single time; roughly 10% belongs to the top ten. This clonotype occurred many times. The time point is: newly diagnosed GD, antithyroid drugs for less than 3 months. RNA from PBMCs was the source of the TCR library. The CDR3 has 14 residues. Per the germline V gene, CDR1 is GTSNPN and CDR2 is SVGIG (reference sequence). Trimming left V 0 bases short and J 1 base short, with 7 bases between. In addition, the sample was reused for a study of T cells in Graves' hyperthyroidism and ophthalmopathy. That publication notes: Initially, a first-round RT-PCR of the TCR CDR3 employed the HTBI primer set.

The source was peripheral blood mononuclear cells (PBMCs), collected at new diagnosis, from a patient treated with antithyroid drugs. The receptor's source is a woman aged 30 to 39 with Graves disease. The chain combines TRBV30 with TRBJ1-3; possibly TRBD1 for D (6 bases). DNA for the CDR3: TGTGCCTGGAGTGTAGGGGGATCTGGAAACACCATATATTTT. Residues: CAWSVGGSGNTIYF.